Presented here are 16 T cell receptor beta chains from one specimen sequenced in a study of blood T cell repertoires in COVID-19. Sequencing was performed with immunoSEQ multiplex PCR; in TCRdb, only in-frame clones are kept and a portion is missing. This sample has about 200,000 clones, with 81% found just once. The sample taken for sequencing was peripheral blood. These receptor sequences come from an elderly woman with acute or convalescent COVID-19.

The rearrangement uses TRBV27 and TRBJ1-4; TRBD1 agrees at 7 bases. CDR1 is MNHEY and CDR2 is SMNVEV in the germline V gene (reference sequence). The CDR3 is 14 amino acids. After removal of 7 bases from V and 5 bases from J, the junction contained 7 bases not matched to a gene. CDR3: CASKETGLNEKLFF. CDR3 coding DNA: TGTGCCAGCAAGGAGACAGGGTTAAATGAAAAACTGTTTTTT.

The V and J genes are TRBV7-9 and TRBJ1-1; 8 bases match TRBD1. The CDR3 has 13 amino acids. Germline-derived CDR1 and CDR2 are SEHNR and FQNEAQ (reference sequence). V lost 1 base to trimming and J lost 7 bases; unmatched junction nucleotides: 2. The CDR3 region is CASSLGDRLEAFF. CDR3 sequence (DNA): TGTGCCAGCAGCTTAGGGGACAGGCTTGAAGCTTTCTTT. The entire variable domain, with the rest obtained from reference TRBV7-9 and TRBJ1-1, is as follows: DTGVSQNPRHKITKRGQNVTFRCDPISEHNRLYWYRQTLGQGPEFLTYFQNEAQLEKSRLLSDRFSAERPKGSFSTLEIQRTEQGDSAMYLCASSLGDRLEAFFGQGTRLTVV.

V and J are TRBV19 and TRBJ1-5; TRBD1 aligns across 8 bases. Looked up from germline, CDR1 is LNHDA and CDR2 is SQIVND (reference sequence). This CDR3 has 17 amino acids. The ends lost 4 bases at V and 0 bases at J; junction bases unmatched: 8. CDR3 amino acids: CASSRPQGADSNQPQHF. CDR3 bases: TGTGCCAGTAGTAGACCGCAGGGGGCCGATAGCAATCAGCCCCAGCATTTT.

The rearrangement uses TRBV7-6 and TRBJ2-3; tentative D call: TRBD2 (5 bases). CDR3 length: 16 amino acids. Between the trimmed V and J ends, which lost 1 base and 0 bases, there was a span of 11 bases. Per germline, CDR1 SGHVS and CDR2 FNYEAQ. CDR3 loop: CASSLDGRGSTDTQYF. The CDR3 DNA sequence: TGTGCCAGCAGCTTAGACGGCAGAGGGAGCACAGATACGCAGTATTTT. The full variable domain, completed using reference TRBV7-6 and TRBJ2-3, is GAGVSQSPRYKVTKRGQDVALRCDPISGHVSLYWYRQALGQGPEFLTYFNYEAQQDKSGLPNDRFSAERPEGSISTLTIQRTEQRDSAMYRCASSLDGRGSTDTQYFGPGTRLTVL.

V gene TRBV5-4 combines with J gene TRBJ1-3; D uncertain. The germline CDR1 and CDR2 sequences are SGHNT and YYREEE (reference sequence). V lost 0 bases and J 0 bases, leaving 7 bases between the germline ends. The CDR3 consists of 15 residues. CDR3 amino acids: CASSLVSASGNTIYF. Written as DNA, the CDR3 is TGTGCCAGCAGCTTGGTAAGCGCCTCTGGAAACACCATATATTTT. The full variable domain, rest sourced from reference TRBV5-4 and TRBJ1-3, is ETGVTQSPTHLIKTRGQQVTLRCSSQSGHNTVSWYQQALGQGPQFIFQYYREEENGRGNFPPRFSGLQFPNYSSELNVNALELDDSALYLCASSLVSASGNTIYFGEGSWLTVV.

This chain connects TRBV11-2 to TRBJ2-3; 11 positions agree with TRBD1. There are 16 residues in the CDR3. The germline V gene has CDR1 SGHAT and CDR2 FQNNGV. V lost 1 base and J lost 2; bases outside the gene matches: 2. The CDR3, as DNA: TGTGCCAGCAGCTTAGGGACAGGGGGCGTCACAGATACGCAGTATTTT. Translation: CASSLGTGGVTDTQYF.

The genes are TRBV5-1 and TRBJ1-4, with TRBD1 matching over 8 bases. The CDR3 covers 14 residues. Germline V gene sequence: CDR1 SGHRS, CDR2 YFSETQ. V lost 4 bases, J lost 3 bases, and 2 bases stayed unmatched. Here the CDR3 reads CASSQGAANEKLFF. The CDR3, as DNA: TGCGCCAGCAGCCAGGGGGCTGCTAATGAAAAACTGTTTTTT.

The V and J genes are TRBV5-1 and TRBJ2-3, with 7 positions matching TRBD1. Germline V lookup: CDR1 SGHRS, CDR2 YFSETQ. CDR3 length: 16 amino acids. The V segment lost 4 bases and the J segment 0 bases; nucleotides outside the gene matches: 8. The CDR3 loop reads CASSPYRGWSTDTQYF. CDR3 in DNA: TGCGCCAGCAGCCCCTACAGGGGTTGGAGCACAGATACGCAGTATTTT.

V gene TRBV5-1 combines with J gene TRBJ1-1; 8 nucleotides align to TRBD1. Trimming cost V 4 bases and J 4 bases; bases outside gene matches: 3. The germline V gene encodes CDR1 SGHRS and CDR2 YFSETQ. This CDR3 spans 13 amino acids. This CDR3 is CASSATGGTEAFF. The CDR3 region has the DNA TGCGCCAGCAGCGCCACAGGGGGCACTGAAGCTTTCTTT.

This chain joins TRBV3-1 (or the pseudogene TRBV3-2) and TRBJ2-2, with D maybe TRBD1 (6 bases). The germline V gene has CDR1 LGHDT and CDR2 YNNKEL (reference sequence). This CDR3 comprises 14 residues. V shed 1 base and J shed 5 bases, with 8 bases lying between them. This CDR3 is CASSQAGQTGELFF. The CDR3 DNA sequence: TGTGCCAGCAGCCAAGCCGGACAGACCGGGGAGCTGTTTTTT.

The chain recombines TRBV6-5 with TRBJ1-6, with TRBD1 matching 7 bases. V lost 4 bases, J lost 8 bases, and 11 bases stayed unmatched. Germline V gene sequence: CDR1 MNHEY, CDR2 SVGAGI. The CDR3 totals 16 residues. CDR3 in amino acids: CASSSRRGGAYSPLHF. For the CDR3, the DNA is TGTGCCAGCAGTTCCCGGAGAGGGGGCGCGTATTCACCCCTCCACTTT.

The chain's CDR3 is CASSLGPVGQPDEKLFF. Written as DNA, the CDR3 is TGCGCCAGCAGCTTGGGCCCTGTGGGACAGCCAGATGAAAAACTGTTTTTT. This chain joins TRBV5-1 and TRBJ1-4; 7 nucleotides line up with TRBD1. CDR1 and CDR2 from the germline V gene are SGHRS and YFSETQ. V lost 0 bases to trimming and J lost 6 bases; unmatched junction nucleotides: 11. The CDR3 runs to 17 residues.

For this clone: Different DNA sequences within this sample yield the same CDR3. The V and J genes are TRBV3-1 (or the pseudogene TRBV3-2) and TRBJ2-2; D is unresolved. The CDR3 has 13 residues. Germline V gene lookup returns CDR1 LGHDT and CDR2 YNNKEL (reference sequence). V gave up 1 base and J gave up 6 bases, with 6 bases separating them. This CDR3 reads CASSQVAAGELFF. The CDR3, as DNA: TGTGCCAGCAGCCAAGTAGCAGCCGGGGAGCTGTTTTTT.

V and J are TRBV19 and TRBJ1-3, with D uncertain. Trimming pared 8 bases from V and 4 bases from J, leaving 9 bases between. This CDR3 is 12 amino acids long. Germline CDR1 is LNHDA and CDR2 is SQIVND (reference sequence). The CDR3 DNA sequence: TGTGCCAGTCAGTCCGAAGGAAACACCATATATTTT. It specifies CASQSEGNTIYF.

This clone was seen just once. J is TRBJ1-1 and V is TRBV4-1, with D possibly matching TRBD1 (6 bases). V gave up 0 bases and J gave up 4 bases, with 9 bases separating them. This CDR3 spans 14 amino acids. Per germline, CDR1 MGHRA and CDR2 YSYEKL. Here the CDR3 DNA reads TGCGCCAGCAGCCAAGATCACAGGGTCACTGAAGCTTTCTTT. Translating gives CASSQDHRVTEAFF.

V is TRBV5-1 and J is TRBJ2-5; 9 nucleotides agree with TRBD1. The CDR3 is made up of 16 amino acids. Germline V gives CDR1 SGHRS, CDR2 YFSETQ. Trimming took 3 bases from V and 3 from J; bases not matched to a gene: 9. The CDR3 region is CASSWSPTGGEETQYF. The CDR3 DNA sequence: TGCGCCAGCAGCTGGAGCCCTACAGGGGGCGAAGAGACCCAGTACTTC.